These T cell receptor beta chains were read from a single sample in a study of cytomegalovirus exposure and HLA in healthy donors. Method: immunoSEQ multiplex PCR; TCRdb's copy keeps in-frame clones and lacks some. The sample data list 56,000 or so clones. What was sequenced was PBMCs. These receptors all stem from a man aged 35-49 years in good health and CMV-seropositive. Each CDR3 is given with its conserved first and last residue. A D gene is named only where the DNA matches it firmly. For some rows the clone size is stated as once, few or many, or as a class when expanded; others skip it.

>NA|TRBJ2-5|NA|TRBV12-5
TGTGCTAGTGGTTCGGCGGAAGAGACCCAGTACTTC
CASGSAEETQYF
>NA|TRBJ2-6|NA|TRBV19
TGTGCCAGTAGTAAAGAGACAGGATTAACCTCTGGGGCCAACGTCCTGACTTTC
CASSKETGLTSGANVLTF
>TRBD1|TRBJ1-2|NA|TRBV7-2
TGTGCCAGCAGCTCCCACTCCCCGACAGGGATCTTGTATGGCTACACCTTC
CASSSHSPTGILYGYTF
>NA|TRBJ1-1|NA|TRBV10-3
TGTGCCATCAGGTCAGGTGGGGACTCTGAAGCTTTCTTT
CAIRSGGDSEAFF
>TRBD2|TRBJ2-1|NA|TRBV29-1
TGCAGCGTTGGGGCTAGCGGGAGGCTTGAGCAGTTCTTC
CSVGASGRLEQFF
>TRBD1|TRBJ1-2|NA|TRBV28
TGTGCCACCGGTGGGCAGGGGGCAAACTATGGCTACACCTTC
CATGGQGANYGYTF
>NA|TRBJ2-3|NA|TRBV5-1
TGCGCCAGCAGCTTGGTGCCGGGAGATGGAGATACGCAGTATTTT
CASSLVPGDGDTQYF
>TRBD2|TRBJ2-7|NA|TRBV19
TGTGCCAGTAGTATAGCCGCTAGCGGCTCCTACGAGCAGTACTTC
CASSIAASGSYEQYF
>TRBD1|TRBJ1-2|NA|TRBV29-1
TGCAGCGCTGGGAGACAGGGTAACTATGGCTACACCTTC
CSAGRQGNYGYTF
>NA|TRBJ1-2|NA|TRBV4-2
TGTGCCAGCAGCCAAGATAGTAACGCTAACTATGGCTACACCTTC
CASSQDSNANYGYTF
>NA|TRBJ1-1|NA|TRBV5-1
TGCGCCAGCAGCTTGGGCGCTCCAGGGTTGAACACTGAAGCTTTCTTT
CASSLGAPGLNTEAFF
>NA|TRBJ2-1|medium-sized|TRBV4-3
TGCGCCAGCAGCCCCATGAGCTCCTACAATGAGCAGTTCTTC
CASSPMSSYNEQFF
>NA|TRBJ2-5|NA|TRBV4-3
TGCGCCAGCAGCCAAAGATGGGCGGGGAACCCCCAAGAGACCCAGTACTTC
CASSQRWAGNPQETQYF
>TRBD1|TRBJ1-3|NA|TRBV6-5
TGTGCCAGCAGAACGACAGGGGCCATATATTTT
CASRTTGAIYF
>NA|TRBJ2-7|NA|TRBV5-1
TGCGCCAGCAGCGTTGGGGCGTACGAGCAGTACTTC
CASSVGAYEQYF
>TRBD2|TRBJ2-3|NA|TRBV29-1
TGCAGCGTTGAAGTTAGCGGGGTCCAAGGTACGCAGTATTTT
CSVEVSGVQGTQYF
>NA|TRBJ2-1|NA|TRBV29-1
TGCAGCGTTGAGTCTAGCCAGCAGTTCTTC
CSVESSQQFF
>TRBD1|TRBJ1-1|NA|TRBV18
TGTGCCAGCTCACCTATCACAGGGGACACTGAAGCTTTCTTT
CASSPITGDTEAFF
>NA|TRBJ2-1|NA|TRBV11-3
TGTGCCAGCAGCTTGGGTCGGGAGATCTACAATGAGCAGTTCTTC
CASSLGREIYNEQFF
>TRBD2|TRBJ2-5|NA|TRBV28
TGTGCCAGCAGTTATGGGGGGACTACGAACTTC
CASSYGGTTNF
>NA|TRBJ1-3|NA|TRBV7-8
TGTGCCAGCAGGCCAAGCGGTGGGAGCTCTGGAAACACCATATATTTT
CASRPSGGSSGNTIYF
>TRBD1|TRBJ2-1|NA|TRBV19
TGTGCCAGTAGCGTTGGACAGGGAAATGAGCAGTTCTTC
CASSVGQGNEQFF
>TRBD1|TRBJ1-6|NA|TRBV6-5
TGTGCCAGCAGTTACTCAGGACAGGGGGATTTACCCCTCCACTTT
CASSYSGQGDLPLHF
>TRBD1|TRBJ1-1|NA|TRBV2
TGTGCCAGCAGCCTTGGAGGGGGCGGCACTGAAGCTTTCTTT
CASSLGGGGTEAFF
>NA|TRBJ2-6|NA|TRBV29-1
TGCAGCGTTGAAGTCTCTGGGGCCAGCGTCCTGACTTTC
CSVEVSGASVLTF
>NA|TRBJ2-1|NA|TRBV19
TGTGCCAGTAGTATAGGAGGCGGGGTTGAGCAGTTCTTC
CASSIGGGVEQFF
>NA|TRBJ2-3|NA|TRBV9
TGTGCCAGCAGCGACCGACTAGTCTCGACTGGCACAGATACGCAGTATTTT
CASSDRLVSTGTDTQYF